The 30 T cell receptor beta chains presented below share a single source sample, sequenced in a study of technical replicates of blood from several donors. Measured with immunoSEQ multiplex PCR; TCRdb has only the in-frame clones, and not every one. Of more than 65,000 clones listed, 95% to 98% are singletons. Sequenced input: T cells isolated from PBMCs. The source of these receptors is a human donor in good health.

This sequence joins TRBV5-6 and TRBJ2-7, with TRBD1 matching 7 bases. J lost 0 bases, V lost 4 bases, and 10 bases had no gene match. The CDR3 consists of 16 residues. In germline, CDR1 is SGHDT, CDR2 YYEEEE. This CDR3 reads CASSLGGSTGSYEQYF. In DNA form, the CDR3 reads TGTGCCAGCAGCCTAGGGGGCTCCACCGGCTCCTACGAGCAGTACTTC.

The chain employs TRBV11-3 and TRBJ2-3; D possibly corresponds to TRBD2 (5 bases). The CDR3 runs 16 residues. Germline V gives CDR1 SGHNT, CDR2 YENEEA. V lost 1 base to trimming and J lost 2 bases, with 13 bases between them. The CDR3 region has the DNA TGTGCCAGCAGCTTAGTAGGCCGGGGATCCACAGATACGCAGTATTTT. Residues: CASSLVGRGSTDTQYF. The variable domain in full, with the rest retrieved from reference TRBV11-3 and TRBJ2-3, is EAGVVQSPRYKIIEKKQPVAFWCNPISGHNTLYWYLQNLGQGPELLIRYENEEAVDDSQLPKDRFSAERLKGVDSTLKIQPAELGDSAVYLCASSLVGRGSTDTQYFGPGTRLTVL.

This chain joins TRBV6-6 and TRBJ2-5, with D unresolved. Trimming pared 2 bases from V and 5 bases from J, leaving 6 bases between. The CDR3 runs 12 residues. Germline loops: CDR1 MNHNY, CDR2 SVGAGI (reference sequence). This CDR3 reads CASSYPQETQYF. The CDR3 region has the DNA TGTGCCAGCAGTTACCCCCAGGAGACCCAGTACTTC.

This chain links TRBV9 with TRBJ2-1; D is perhaps TRBD2 (6 bases). The germline V gene encodes CDR1 SGDLS and CDR2 YYNGEE. Trimming pared 0 bases from V and 6 bases from J, leaving 13 bases between. The CDR3 covers 15 residues. DNA for the CDR3: TGTGCCAGCAGCGTAGCCTCGCGGGAATTCAATGAGCAGTTCTTC. As protein: CASSVASREFNEQFF.

This chain links TRBV5-4 with TRBJ2-7; 10 nucleotides match TRBD2. The CDR3 consists of 13 residues. V dropped 4 bases and J dropped 10; count of bases not matched to a gene: 8. The germline gives CDR1 SGHNT, CDR2 YYREEE (reference sequence). In nucleotides, the CDR3 is TGTGCCAGCAGCGCGGGAGGACTAGCGGAACAGTACTTC. Protein product: CASSAGGLAEQYF.

The chain employs TRBV11-3 and TRBJ2-1, with 7 bases lining up with TRBD2. Germline CDR1 is SGHNT and CDR2 is YENEEA. V gave up 1 base and J gave up 2 bases; unmatched junction bases: 2. The CDR3 covers 15 residues. As DNA, the CDR3 is TGTGCCAGCAGCTTAGGCGGGAGTACCTACAATGAGCAGTTCTTC. Translating it yields CASSLGGSTYNEQFF.

The chain employs TRBV29-1 and TRBJ1-2; TRBD1 is a possible D gene (5 bases). Trimming shortened V by 3 bases and J by 4 bases, and 12 bases separated the two germline ends. Per germline, CDR1 SQVTM and CDR2 ANQGSEA. This CDR3 contains 13 residues. The CDR3 DNA reads TGCAGCGTTGACAGGACATCCATCTATGGCTACACCTTC. Encoded protein: CSVDRTSIYGYTF.

This clone has only one observation. The V call is TRBV6-5, the J call TRBJ2-1; D may be TRBD2 (6 bases). CDR3 length: 15 amino acids. From germline, CDR1 is MNHEY and CDR2 SVGAGI. With 0 bases removed from V and 5 bases from J, the gap between germline ends came to 11 bases. CDR3 in DNA: TGTGCCAGCAGTTACTCGACGGGAGTACACAATGAGCAGTTCTTC. Translation: CASSYSTGVHNEQFF.

The chain links TRBV7-3 to TRBJ2-1; 8 positions agree with TRBD2. Per the germline V gene, CDR1 is SGHTA and CDR2 is FQGTGA. The CDR3 spans 16 residues. V lost 5 bases to trimming and J lost 3 bases; unmatched junction nucleotides: 9. The CDR3 nucleotides are TGTGCCAGCAGCCCCTTGCCGACTAGCGTCTACAATGAGCAGTTCTTC. This translates into CASSPLPTSVYNEQFF. The variable domain in full, with the rest retrieved from reference TRBV7-3 and TRBJ2-1, is GAGVSQTPSNKVTEKGKYVELRCDPISGHTALYWYRQSLGQGPEFLIYFQGTGAADDSGLPNDRFFAVRPEGSVSTLKIQRTERGDSAVYLCASSPLPTSVYNEQFFGPGTRLTVL.

This sequence joins TRBV13 and TRBJ1-2; no clear D gene. With 5 bases removed from V and 8 bases from J, the gap between germline ends came to 18 bases. The CDR3 has 14 amino acids. CDR1 PRHDT and CDR2 FYEKMQ come from the germline V gene (reference sequence). The CDR3 loop reads CASSPSKDSRGYTF. The CDR3 bases are TGTGCCAGCAGCCCCTCTAAAGACTCGCGGGGCTACACCTTC.

The J gene is TRBJ2-7, the V gene TRBV6-5, with 8 bases lining up with TRBD2. The V and J ends lost 4 bases and 5 bases, in that order; junction bases with no gene match: 13. Looked up from germline, CDR1 is MNHEY and CDR2 is SVGAGI. This CDR3 comprises 16 residues. The CDR3 DNA reads TGTGCCAGCAGTTCTCCCTGGCGAGCGGGAGAAAACGAGCAGTACTTC. Translated: CASSSPWRAGENEQYF.

V is TRBV30 and J is TRBJ1-4; possibly TRBD1 for D (5 bases). The CDR3 length is 14 residues. V gave up 7 bases and J gave up 3 bases, with 15 bases separating them. The V gene's germline CDR1 is GTSNPN and CDR2 SVGIG (reference sequence). The CDR3 sequence: CASAGGVPNEKLFF. For the CDR3, the DNA is TGTGCCTCGGCGGGAGGGGTTCCTAATGAAAAACTGTTTTTT.

V and J are TRBV11-3 and TRBJ2-7; 13 bases map to TRBD2. This CDR3 is built from 13 residues. The germline CDR1 and CDR2 sequences are SGHNT and YENEEA. Trimming took 8 bases from V and 5 from J; bases not matched to a gene: 3. CDR3 nucleotide sequence: TGTGCCAGCTCGACTAGCGGGAGGCACGAGCAGTACTTC. It encodes CASSTSGRHEQYF.

This clone occurred once. The chain combines TRBV11-2 with TRBJ2-7, with 11 bases aligning to TRBD1. This CDR3 comprises 14 residues. The germline V gene has CDR1 SGHAT and CDR2 FQNNGV. V was clipped by 4 bases and J by 3 bases; unmatched bases: 2. The DNA of the CDR3 is TGTGCCAGCAGCTCGGGGACAGGGGGCTACGAGCAGTACTTC. It yields the protein CASSSGTGGYEQYF.

This clone was recorded once. This rearrangement joins TRBV19 to TRBJ2-1; D possibly corresponds to TRBD2 (6 bases). Germline V lookup: CDR1 LNHDA, CDR2 SQIVND (reference sequence). The V and J ends lost 5 bases and 4 bases respectively, with 12 bases between them. CDR3 length: 14 amino acids. The CDR3 protein is CASSDGRAYNEQFF. The CDR3 DNA follows: TGTGCCAGTAGTGACGGGAGAGCTTACAATGAGCAGTTCTTC.

The CDR3 bases are TGTGCCAGCAGTGATGGTACAGTGCTGAACACTGAAGCTTTCTTT. Translated: CASSDGTVLNTEAFF. The chain combines TRBV2 with TRBJ1-1, with unresolved D. This CDR3 is built from 15 residues. From germline, CDR1 is SNHLY and CDR2 FYNNEI. Trimming pared 3 bases from V and 0 bases from J, leaving 11 bases between.

As DNA, the CDR3 is TGTGCCAGCAGCAGTCCGGGACAGGGGAACACTGAAGCTTTCTTT. It specifies CASSSPGQGNTEAFF. The rearrangement joins TRBV7-6 to TRBJ1-1, with 9 bases that match TRBD1. With V trimmed by 5 bases and J by 1 base, 5 bases remained unmatched. The length of the CDR3 is 15 residues. The V gene's germline CDR1 is SGHVS and CDR2 FNYEAQ.

The chain has TRBV6-1 and TRBJ2-2; a possible D gene is TRBD1 (5 bases). CDR1 MNHNS and CDR2 SASEGT come from the germline V gene. This CDR3 contains 13 residues. V was cut by 1 base and J by 9 bases, with 9 bases left in between. The CDR3 nucleotides are TGTGCCAGCAGTGAAGAGCAGGGCCGGGAGCTGTTTTTT. Its protein is CASSEEQGRELFF.

This clone has only one observation. The gene calls are TRBV18 and TRBJ2-7; a possible D gene is TRBD1 (6 bases). From germline, CDR1 is KGHSH and CDR2 LQKENI. Between the trimmed V and J ends, which lost 3 bases and 4 bases, there was a span of 13 bases. The CDR3 length is 14 residues. CDR3 region: CASSPETGMYEQYF. The CDR3 DNA reads as TGTGCCAGCTCACCGGAAACAGGGATGTACGAGCAGTACTTC.

Only a few counts were recorded for this clone. This chain uses TRBV21-1 with TRBJ1-5; no DNA check was done on the table's D call, TRBD1. TRBV21-1 counts as a pseudogene. CDR3 size: 17 residues. The CDR3 spells CASSKATTGALRQPQHF. CDR3 coding DNA: TGTGCCAGCAGCAAAGCCACGACAGGGGCGTTAAGGCAGCCCCAGCATTTT.

This chain uses TRBV7-3 with TRBJ2-2; TRBD2 matches 12 bases. J lost 4 bases, V lost 5 bases, and 20 bases had no gene match. This CDR3 is 21 amino acids long. Germline values: CDR1 SGHTA, CDR2 FQGTGA. The CDR3, as DNA: TGTGCCAGCAGCCTCAAACCCCAGACTAGCGGGAGATGGATGGCCACCGGGGAGCTGTTTTTT. It codes for CASSLKPQTSGRWMATGELFF. The full variable domain, completed using reference TRBV7-3 and TRBJ2-2, is GAGVSQTPSNKVTEKGKYVELRCDPISGHTALYWYRQSLGQGPEFLIYFQGTGAADDSGLPNDRFFAVRPEGSVSTLKIQRTERGDSAVYLCASSLKPQTSGRWMATGELFFGEGSRLTVL.

The rearrangement uses TRBV10-3 and TRBJ2-5, with D possibly TRBD2 on 6 matching bases. Germline V lookup: CDR1 ENHRY, CDR2 SYGVKD. This CDR3 has 14 residues. Trimming cost V 4 bases and J 2 bases, with 11 bases left between them. The CDR3 is CAISGTGGQETQYF. The CDR3 DNA follows: TGTGCCATCAGTGGTACAGGAGGGCAAGAGACCCAGTACTTC.

The chain links TRBV4-3 to TRBJ2-7; the D gene is possibly TRBD2 (6 bases). Trimming removed 1 base at V and 0 bases at J, with 7 bases between. The CDR3 spans 14 residues. The germline V gene encodes CDR1 LGHNA and CDR2 YSLEER. The CDR3 is CASSQVGSSYEQYF. As DNA, the CDR3 is TGCGCCAGCAGCCAAGTCGGGAGCTCCTACGAGCAGTACTTC.

The table lists this clone with a count of one. The chain recombines TRBV19 with TRBJ2-1, with 7 bases aligning to TRBD2. Germline V gene sequence: CDR1 LNHDA, CDR2 SQIVND (reference sequence). V was clipped by 5 bases and J by 4 bases; unmatched bases: 5. The CDR3 is made up of 14 amino acids. For the CDR3, the DNA is TGTGCCAGTAGTTGGACTAGTCGGTACAATGAGCAGTTCTTC. Protein: CASSWTSRYNEQFF. Full variable domain (missing parts from reference TRBV19 and TRBJ2-1): DGGITQSPKYLFRKEGQNVTLSCEQNLNHDAMYWYRQDPGQGLRLIYYSQIVNDFQKGDIAEGYSVSREKKESFPLTVTSAQKNPTAFYLCASSWTSRYNEQFFGPGTRLTVL.

In DNA form, the CDR3 reads TGTGCCAGCAGGCCATTCTGGGGCGGGACGGTCTCTGACGAGCAGTACTTC. Its protein product is CASRPFWGGTVSDEQYF. V gene TRBV7-9 combines with J gene TRBJ2-7, with a weak D call TRBD2 (6 bases). Trimming removed 6 bases at V and 5 bases at J, with 26 bases between. The CDR3 is made up of 17 amino acids. Germline-derived CDR1 and CDR2 are SEHNR and FQNEAQ (reference sequence).

The chain uses TRBV6-5 and TRBJ2-3; 7 positions agree with TRBD1. The trim removed 6 bases at V and 2 bases at J, leaving 8 bases unmatched. From germline, CDR1 is MNHEY and CDR2 SVGAGI. The CDR3 contains 15 residues. The CDR3 reads CASSPTGAFTDTQYF. DNA of the CDR3: TGTGCCAGCAGCCCTACAGGGGCGTTCACAGATACGCAGTATTTT.

The chain couples TRBV5-6 to TRBJ1-6; D not resolved. Between the trimmed V and J ends, which lost 3 bases and 0 bases, there was a span of 7 bases. Per germline, CDR1 SGHDT and CDR2 YYEEEE. The CDR3 sequence is 15 residues long. CDR3 region: CASSSPGSYNSPLHF. The CDR3 nucleotides are TGTGCCAGCAGCTCCCCGGGCTCCTATAATTCACCCCTCCACTTT.

In DNA form, the CDR3 reads TGTGCCAGCAGGGGACCGGGACAGGGTCTTTACGAGCAGTACTTC. This codes for CASRGPGQGLYEQYF. V is TRBV11-2 and J is TRBJ2-7, with 9 bases fitting TRBD1. Trimming took 6 bases from V and 4 from J; bases not matched to a gene: 10. CDR1 is SGHAT, CDR2 FQNNGV, per germline. The CDR3 has 15 residues.

This clone was detected only once. The chain combines TRBV5-1 with TRBJ2-1; tentatively, D is TRBD1 (5 bases). The length of the CDR3 is 13 residues. Trimming shortened V by 7 bases and J by 6 bases, and 14 bases separated the two germline ends. Per the germline V gene, CDR1 is SGHRS and CDR2 is YFSETQ. The CDR3 spells CASGAKPSNEQFF. As DNA, the CDR3 is TGCGCCAGCGGGGCTAAACCCTCCAATGAGCAGTTCTTC.

The CDR3 DNA reads TGTGCCAGCAGTTACCTAGCACAGACCAAAGAGACCCAGTACTTC. This gives the protein CASSYLAQTKETQYF. The chain employs TRBV6-5 and TRBJ2-5, with a possible D match to TRBD2 (5 bases). The CDR3 runs to 15 residues. The germline gives CDR1 MNHEY, CDR2 SVGAGI. Trimming shortened V by 2 bases and J by 3 bases, and 13 bases separated the two germline ends.